This T cell receptor (beta chain) was identified in a study of T cells in Graves' hyperthyroidism and ophthalmopathy. The wider study: Before treatment of any kind, peripheral blood was taken at initial diagnosis.

This clonotype was detected many times. One end of the junction varies from germline; a read error may be responsible. Germline V gene lookup returns CDR1 MNHNS and CDR2 SASEGT. The CDR3 runs 14 residues. Exclusion followed for patients with uncontrolled infection, other autoimmune disease, pregnancy or lactation. The source material, RNA transcripts, was used to amplify TCR beta CDR3 regions. First-round RT-PCR of the TCR CDR3 relied on the HTBI primer set. TCRdb passed the multiplex PCR reads through MiXCR, listing each CDR3 protein once. The profile shows about 400,000 distinct CDR3 sequences, around 15% of them singletons.

The source material was blood. The origin of this receptor is a woman younger than 45 with Graves' ophthalmopathy. The chain combines TRBV6-1 with TRBJ1-3; TRBD1 might be the D (5 bases). The CDR3 nucleotides are TGTGCCAGCAACCCCGGGACGGCAGGAATCACCATATATTTT. Its translation: CASNPGTAGITIYF.